The TCR beta chain described here comes from a study of blood T cell repertoires in COVID-19 (TCRdb year 2020). About the full investigation: The collaborator samples originated in the United States, Italy and Spain and spanned the acute and convalescent phases of COVID-19. The prospective study material was composed of cDNA or gDNA derived from T cells, B-cell-depleted T cells, or PBMCs. Subjects who had been exposed to COVID-19, were actively infected with it, or had recovered from it provided the deeply sampled blood TCRbeta repertoires that made up the dataset. The repertoires were released in a freely available public database intended as a resource for research on the immune response to SARS-CoV-2. Samples came from the ongoing ImmuneRACE study (first 160 participants) plus 1,254 subjects from 6 global collaborators. A de-identified subject ID, COVID-19 status, age in years and sex were almost always included in the sample metadata. Where HLA class I and class II types were available, the types were taken from metadata supplied by the sample provider, not from assay-based typing.

Collaborating institutions collected whole blood in K2EDTA tubes following their own protocols. For TCRbeta analysis, collaborators shipped samples as frozen whole blood, isolated PBMCs, or DNA extracted from either of those sample types. The immunoSEQ Assay, a bias-controlled multiplex PCR, was used to amplify TCRbeta CDR3 regions from genomic DNA. Per the source publication's procedure: Within the assay, amplification of reference gene primers was used to estimate how many nucleated cells each sample contained. To quantify the absolute abundance of each unique TCRbeta CDR3 rearrangement, sequence reads were collapsed and filtered. For each sample, productive Simpson clonality was calculated as the square root of Simpson's diversity index across productive rearrangements. TCRdb mirrors the immuneACCESS table, restricted to in-frame sequences. Some clones are absent from its copies; in checked studies, under half trace to an unresolved V gene, and the reason for the others is unknown. The V and J calls and clone size come from that table; D and trimming were worked out from the DNA. For this sample there are 99,000 or so clones; roughly 90% appear just once. Around 5.8% of the sample is held by the ten biggest clonotypes.

Broader findings and caveats from the paper: Clinical and demographic metadata were provided uncurated, with the amount varying by source and participant.

Remarks on this clone: Its cognate antigen has yet to be identified. No per-base quality is available; no much larger clone lies one base away.

V gives up 0 bases and J gives up 12 bases, and the segment between their germline ends measures 12 bases. The CDR3 contains 12 residues, cysteine and phenylalanine counted. Here the CDR3 DNA is all that survives: 36 bases in frame from base 1. Looking up the germline V gene yields CDR1 SGHRS and CDR2 YFSETQ. The rearrangement joined TRBV5-1 to TRBJ1-1, with the D gene not clear enough to name. The sample comprised peripheral blood. This receptor was identified in a human donor in a cohort sampled during active COVID-19. The CDR3 sequence is CASSLEPGETFF. The DNA sequence is given as TGCGCCAGCAGCTTGGAACCAGGCGAAACTTTCTTT.